A single sample is the source of the 19 T cell receptor beta chains below, sequenced in a study of T cells after yellow fever vaccination. TCRdb used MiXCR to reprocess the 5' RACE reads, holding one entry per CDR3 protein. The sample holds approximately 180,000 distinct CDR3 sequences, roughly 6.2% seen once. The specimen comprised CD4+ T cells sorted from PBMCs, sampled on the day of the first yellow fever vaccination. The receptors shown here come from a man aged 18 to 29 who received the YFV17D yellow fever vaccine.

There are many counts of this clonotype. The rearrangement uses TRBV29-1 and TRBJ2-1; D uncertain. The CDR3 length is 12 residues. Deletions cut 3 bases from V and 1 base from J, with 4 bases between. Germline CDR1 is SQVTM and CDR2 is ANQGSEA. CDR3 residues: CSVDDSYNEQFF. CDR3 sequence (DNA): TGCAGCGTTGACGATTCCTACAATGAGCAGTTCTTC.

This rearrangement joins TRBV20-1 to TRBJ1-6; 8 nucleotides agree with TRBD1. CDR1 and CDR2 (germline): DFQATT, SNEGSKA (reference sequence). The CDR3 has 13 amino acids. J gave up 8 bases and V 3 bases, and 3 bases lay outside the gene matches. The CDR3 nucleotides are TGCAGTGCTAGCCAGGGGGCAGATTCACCCCTCCACTTT. Protein product: CSASQGADSPLHF.

V usage is TRBV6-5 and J usage is TRBJ2-6; D remains unclear. CDR1 is MNHEY, CDR2 SVGAGI, per germline. The CDR3 runs to 16 residues. Trimming cost V 2 bases and J 2 bases, with 10 bases left between them. CDR3 sequence: CASSYLMSPGANVLTF. The CDR3 region has the DNA TGTGCCAGCAGTTACCTGATGTCGCCTGGGGCCAACGTCCTGACTTTC.

This chain uses TRBV6-5 with TRBJ2-1, with 11 bases matching TRBD2. Looked up from germline, CDR1 is MNHEY and CDR2 is SVGAGI. Losses at the gene ends were 2 bases for V and 12 bases for J; bases not matched to a gene: 9. This CDR3 region has 15 residues. The CDR3, as DNA: TGTGCCAGCAGTTACGCGGGACTAGCGGTCTTAGGGCAGTTCTTC. It is translated as CASSYAGLAVLGQFF.

This clonotype was counted a few times. The rearrangement links TRBV6-5 to TRBJ2-5, with TRBD1 identical over 7 bases. The germline V gene encodes CDR1 MNHEY and CDR2 SVGAGI. V dropped 6 bases and J dropped 7; count of bases not matched to a gene: 11. There are 14 residues in the CDR3. As DNA, the CDR3 is TGTGCCAGCAGACGACAGGGAATAGGTGGGACCCAGTACTTC. This encodes CASRRQGIGGTQYF.

This rearrangement joins TRBV24-1 to TRBJ2-5, with TRBD2 matching 10 bases. CDR1 KGHDR and CDR2 SFDVKD come from the germline V gene. J lost 2 bases, V lost 6 bases, and 20 bases had no gene match. This CDR3 spans 20 amino acids. CDR3: CATSKMAWASGGPPQETQYF. The CDR3 DNA follows: TGTGCCACCAGTAAGATGGCCTGGGCTAGCGGGGGCCCCCCGCAAGAGACCCAGTACTTC.

V usage is TRBV4-3 and J usage is TRBJ2-6, with TRBD1 matching 7 bases. This CDR3 region has 18 residues. The trim removed 2 bases at V and 1 base at J, leaving 8 bases unmatched. Germline values: CDR1 LGHNA, CDR2 YSLEER. This chain's CDR3 is CASSQFATGASGANVLTF. For the CDR3, the DNA is TGCGCCAGCAGCCAATTCGCCACAGGGGCATCTGGGGCCAACGTCCTGACTTTC.

This clonotype was detected ten times or more. J is TRBJ2-3 and V is TRBV20-1; D gene ambiguous. The CDR3 extends over 15 amino acids. Germline CDR1 reads DFQATT; CDR2 reads SNEGSKA (reference sequence). Trimming shortened V by 1 base and J by 2 bases, and 13 bases separated the two germline ends. CDR3 residues: CSARVSHETTDTQYF. The CDR3 DNA reads TGCAGTGCTAGAGTATCACACGAGACCACAGATACGCAGTATTTT.

V and J are TRBV20-1 and TRBJ2-7; maybe TRBD1 (7 bases). CDR1 DFQATT and CDR2 SNEGSKA come from the germline V gene (reference sequence). The CDR3 runs to 14 residues. Trimming stripped 2 bases from V and 3 bases from J, with 14 bases between. CDR3 in DNA: TGCAGTGCTAGATCCGTCAGGGGGGACTACGAGCAGTACTTC. This encodes CSARSVRGDYEQYF.

This clonotype was recorded at least ten times. The chain couples TRBV7-2 to TRBJ2-5; D is unclear. Germline V gives CDR1 SGHTA, CDR2 FQGNSA. V lost 1 base to trimming and J lost 3 bases, with 3 bases between them. This CDR3 is built from 12 residues. The CDR3 sequence is CASSLEEETQYF. CDR3 sequence (DNA): TGTGCCAGCAGCTTAGAGGAAGAGACCCAGTACTTC.

This chain joins TRBV7-3 and TRBJ1-1; D ambiguous. CDR3 length: 13 amino acids. V lost 5 bases to trimming and J lost 0 bases, with 7 bases between them. Germline-derived CDR1 and CDR2 are SGHTA and FQGTGA. CDR3 DNA sequence: TGTGCCAGCAGCCTACAGATGAACACTGAAGCTTTCTTT. It translates to CASSLQMNTEAFF.

The rearrangement uses TRBV10-3 and TRBJ1-6, with TRBD1 as a possible D gene (6 bases). The CDR3 length is 14 residues. Germline CDR1 and CDR2: ENHRY and SYGVKD. Trimming took 2 bases from V and 10 from J, leaving 12 bases between them. CDR3 sequence reads: CAISERQDFSPLHF. CDR3 DNA sequence: TGTGCCATCAGTGAGAGACAGGATTTCTCACCCCTCCACTTT.

This clonotype has only a few counts. The V and J genes are TRBV4-2 and TRBJ2-5, with 10 bases identical to TRBD2. Germline V gene sequence: CDR1 LGHNA, CDR2 YNFKEQ. The CDR3 sequence is 17 residues long. V trimming: 4 bases; J trimming: 5 bases; junction bases outside the gene matches: 13. In DNA, the CDR3 is TGTGCCAGCAGCCGAGACGGTTCTAGCGGGGGTTATGAGACCCAGTACTTC. It is translated as CASSRDGSSGGYETQYF.

V and J are TRBV4-1 and TRBJ1-2, with D possibly matching TRBD1 (5 bases). The CDR3 runs to 13 residues. Germline values: CDR1 MGHRA, CDR2 YSYEKL. Trimming shortened V by 5 bases and J by 4 bases, and 11 bases separated the two germline ends. As DNA, the CDR3 is TGCGCCAGCAGCTCAGGGCTCTCCTATGGCTACACCTTC. Amino acids: CASSSGLSYGYTF.

Many counts were recorded for this clonotype. The V gene is TRBV12-3 or TRBV12-4, the J gene TRBJ1-2, with a possible D match to TRBD1 (5 bases). V lost 4 bases and J lost 7, with 13 bases in between. The CDR3 length is 13 residues. The CDR3 bases are TGTGCCAGCAGTTCCGACAGTAGGACTGGCTACACCTTC. This translates into CASSSDSRTGYTF.

Many counts were recorded for this clonotype. The rearrangement joins TRBV6-2 or TRBV6-3 to TRBJ2-2; D is uncertain. The CDR3 spans 14 residues. Germline loops: CDR1 MNHEY, CDR2 SVGEGT. V lost 6 bases and J 5 bases, leaving 13 bases between the germline ends. The CDR3 sequence is CASSPDMWTGELFF. As DNA, the CDR3 is TGTGCCAGCAGCCCTGATATGTGGACCGGGGAGCTGTTTTTT.

This clonotype was counted only a few times. The rearrangement links TRBV28 to TRBJ1-2; D unclear. Germline V gene data show CDR1 as MDHEN and CDR2 as SYDVKM. The CDR3 has 15 amino acids. The V gene lost 6 bases and the J gene lost 1 base, with 15 bases spanning the gap. Written as DNA, the CDR3 is TGTGCCAGCAGCCCCGACACGATGCTTAACTATGGCTACACCTTC. Protein: CASSPDTMLNYGYTF.

This clonotype occurred many times. This chain links TRBV5-1 with TRBJ2-7; D is possibly TRBD1 or TRBD2 (5 bases each). The CDR3 totals 14 residues. Germline loops: CDR1 SGHRS, CDR2 YFSETQ. V gave up 4 bases and J gave up 2 bases, with 13 bases separating them. The CDR3 region has the DNA TGCGCCAGCAGCCGAAGGGACCCTGCCTACGAGCAGTACTTC. Translating it yields CASSRRDPAYEQYF.

This clonotype occurred a few times. The J gene is TRBJ2-1, the V gene TRBV20-1, with D possibly being TRBD1 (6 bases). In germline, CDR1 is DFQATT, CDR2 SNEGSKA (reference sequence). Trimming removed 6 bases at V and 3 bases at J, with 21 bases between. The CDR3 has 16 amino acids. CDR3 protein: CSAYSTGITSYNEQFF. In DNA, the CDR3 is TGCAGTGCCTATTCCACAGGGATCACCAGCTACAATGAGCAGTTCTTC.